This TCR beta chain was documented in a study of T cells in Graves' hyperthyroidism and ophthalmopathy. Study-level points and caveats: Ophthalmopathy and stable hyperthyroidism were separated by a 13 V-J model.

Looked up from germline, CDR1 is LGHDT and CDR2 is YNNKEL (reference sequence). CDR3 length: 16 amino acids. Trimming cost V 0 bases and J 0 bases, with 9 bases left between them. The source material, RNA transcripts, was used to amplify TCR beta CDR3 regions. The TCR CDR3 was amplified in a first-round RT-PCR using the HTBI primer set. TCRdb passed the multiplex PCR reads through MiXCR, listing each CDR3 protein once. Of roughly 290,000 distinct CDR3 sequences in the sample, more than 10% were seen once. The sample of blood was obtained at first hyperthyroidism diagnosis (before any ophthalmopathy symptoms). This clonotype has ten or more counts. Its antigen is as yet unknown.

The chain recombines TRBV3-1 with TRBJ1-3; D unresolved. This TCR was sampled from a woman under 40 with Graves' hyperthyroidism that later progressed to Graves' ophthalmopathy. Sequencing was performed on blood. Written as DNA, the CDR3 is TGTGCCAGCAGCCAAGATCTTAGATTCTCTGGAAACACCATATATTTT. This encodes CASSQDLRFSGNTIYF.